This TCR beta chain emerged from a study of blood T cell repertoires in COVID-19. On the study more broadly: Samples of COVID-19 (acute and convalescent) were obtained from the United States, Italy and Spain. From T cells, B-cell-depleted T cells, or PBMCs came the material, which was cDNA or gDNA.

Per the authors' pipeline: Amplification from reference gene primers served as the basis for estimated nucleated cell counts. The table came from immunoSEQ multiplex PCR; TCRdb's copy has only in-frame clones and leaves some out. The DNA gave D and trimming, while V, J and clone size come from that table. Altogether roughly 30,000 clones are present, 75% to 90% being singletons, with the ten largest covering approximately 30%. Germline CDR1 is SGHTA and CDR2 is FQGNSA. The CDR3 has 14 residues. Trimming removed 4 bases from V and 1 base from J; junction bases left unmatched: 3. The sequenced material came from peripheral blood. The sequence came from a man at least 80 years old with acute or convalescent COVID-19. The chain couples TRBV7-2 to TRBJ1-1, with 7 bases lining up with TRBD1. The CDR3 region has the DNA TGTGCCAGCAGCTCGAGGGGGCAGAACACTGAAGCTTTCTTT. Protein sequence: CASSSRGQNTEAFF.